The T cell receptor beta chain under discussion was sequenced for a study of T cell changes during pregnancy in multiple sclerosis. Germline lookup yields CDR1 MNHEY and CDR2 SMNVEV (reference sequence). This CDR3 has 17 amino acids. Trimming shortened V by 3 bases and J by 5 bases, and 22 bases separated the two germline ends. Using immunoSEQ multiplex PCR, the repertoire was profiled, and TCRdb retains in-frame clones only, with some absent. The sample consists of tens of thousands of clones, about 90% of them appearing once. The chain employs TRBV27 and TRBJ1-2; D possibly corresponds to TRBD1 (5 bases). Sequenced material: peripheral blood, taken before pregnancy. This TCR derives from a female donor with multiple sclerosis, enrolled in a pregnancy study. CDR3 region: CASSLGTLPVGLYGYTF. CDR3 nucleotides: TGTGCCAGCAGTTTGGGGACTCTACCTGTCGGGCTTTATGGCTACACCTTC.